This T cell receptor beta chain was sequenced for a study of human T cells and chemical hapten exposure. Time point meaning: patch test 1, 2 weeks after DPC sensitization. Sample treatment: therapeutic diphenylcyclopropenone sensitization with weekly scalp DPC. Only after blood had been drawn was each patch test applied. This clonotype was seen many times. In the original analysis: Sample TCR totals centred on a median of around 92,000, ranging about 20,000 to 700,000. TCRdb re-derived calls from the RACE reads in MiXCR, one entry per CDR3 protein. The V and J calls here are based on TCRdb, not the publication. The data contain over 85,000 distinct CDR3 sequences, under 15% of them seen just once; the ten biggest clones take up approximately 2%. The material sequenced was whole blood, taken in connection with sensitization to the hapten diphenylcyclopropenone (DPC). This TCR was sampled from a woman aged 40 to 50 with alopecia areata. Some clones in this sample may be carry-over from other donors' samples.

The CDR3 bases are TGTGCCACCAGTGACCCAGGGGGCAAGGGCACCGGGGAGCTGTTTTTT. Protein product: CATSDPGGKGTGELFF. The rearrangement links TRBV24-1 to TRBJ2-2; 8 positions match TRBD1. Germline-derived CDR1 and CDR2 are KGHDR and SFDVKD. J lost 4 bases, V lost 4 bases, and 7 bases had no gene match. The length of the CDR3 is 16 residues.